A selection of T cell receptor beta chains follows, all from one sample in a study of cytomegalovirus exposure and HLA in healthy donors. Profiled with immunoSEQ multiplex PCR; TCRdb holds only in-frame clones, not every one. Of 140,000 to 150,000 clones listed, less than 9.5% are singletons. Specimen: PBMCs. These receptors all stem from a male donor in good health and CMV-seronegative. Both conserved end residues are part of each CDR3. Each record gives: D gene, clone size, J gene, V gene, CDR3 protein, CDR3 DNA. D genes are given only for firm matches. Where a row states a size, it is once, few, many or the class of an expanded clone; other rows omit it.

D gene: TRBD2; clone size: NA; J gene: TRBJ2-3; V gene: TRBV9; CDR3 protein: CASSVAGLAENTDTQYF; CDR3 DNA: TGTGCCAGCAGCGTAGCTGGGCTAGCGGAAAACACAGATACGCAGTATTTT
D gene: NA; clone size: few; J gene: TRBJ2-4; V gene: TRBV28; CDR3 protein: CASSLLAKNIQYF; CDR3 DNA: TGTGCCAGCAGTTTACTTGCCAAAAACATTCAGTACTTC
D gene: NA; clone size: few; J gene: TRBJ1-3; V gene: TRBV5-6; CDR3 protein: CASSFGFGGNTIYF; CDR3 DNA: TGTGCCAGCAGCTTCGGGTTCGGTGGAAACACCATATATTTT
D gene: TRBD2; clone size: few; J gene: TRBJ2-3; V gene: TRBV6-5; CDR3 protein: CASRPLLSGGTQYF; CDR3 DNA: TGTGCCAGCAGACCCCTTTTAAGCGGGGGGACGCAGTATTTT
D gene: NA; clone size: NA; J gene: TRBJ2-7; V gene: TRBV9; CDR3 protein: CASSVSQGSYEQYF; CDR3 DNA: TGTGCCAGCAGCGTATCGCAGGGAAGCTACGAGCAGTACTTC
D gene: TRBD2; clone size: few; J gene: TRBJ2-7; V gene: TRBV5-1; CDR3 protein: CASSLKSAGVHEQYF; CDR3 DNA: TGCGCCAGCAGCTTGAAATCAGCGGGGGTCCACGAGCAGTACTTC
D gene: NA; clone size: few; J gene: TRBJ2-7; V gene: TRBV11-2; CDR3 protein: CASSPTFAKYEQYF; CDR3 DNA: TGTGCCAGCAGCCCTACCTTTGCGAAGTACGAGCAGTACTTC
D gene: TRBD1; clone size: NA; J gene: TRBJ2-7; V gene: TRBV28; CDR3 protein: CASSSGQGAREQYF; CDR3 DNA: TGTGCCAGCAGTTCGGGACAGGGGGCTCGCGAGCAGTACTTC
D gene: TRBD2; clone size: NA; J gene: TRBJ2-3; V gene: TRBV6-4; CDR3 protein: CASSVTSGSTDTQYF; CDR3 DNA: TGTGCCAGCAGTGTAACTAGCGGGAGCACAGATACGCAGTATTTT
D gene: TRBD1; clone size: few; J gene: TRBJ1-1; V gene: TRBV20-1; CDR3 protein: CSDRVGTEAFF; CDR3 DNA: TGCAGCGACAGGGTCGGCACTGAAGCTTTCTTT